The subject of this entry is one T cell receptor beta chain. What it binds is not known. The CDR3 consists of 15 residues. The trim removed 1 base at V and 3 bases at J, leaving 2 bases unmatched. Germline lookup yields CDR1 LNHDA and CDR2 SQIVND (reference sequence). In the PCR, 60 Vbeta and 13 Jbeta primers were used. Clones were sequenced by immunoSEQ multiplex PCR, and TCRdb holds only the in-frame ones, with some missing. The table has roughly 100,000 clones, roughly 79% seen once. This entry belongs to a study of cytomegalovirus exposure and HLA in healthy donors. There were likely unrecorded immune exposures, though donors were nominally healthy when sampled. Study-wide results and caveats: In a later analysis, at a false discovery rate of 0.05, roughly 17,000 TCR beta sequences were associated with HLA alleles.

This receptor was obtained from a male donor in good health and CMV-seronegative. The sequencing sample was made of PBMCs. The rearrangement links TRBV19 to TRBJ2-2; 7 positions match TRBD1. Here the CDR3 reads CASSIGGGYTGELFF. In DNA, the CDR3 is TGTGCCAGTAGTATAGGAGGGGGCTACACCGGGGAGCTGTTTTTT.